This TCR beta chain was captured in a study of blood T cell repertoires in COVID-19. The method was immunoSEQ multiplex PCR; TCRdb's version includes in-frame clones alone and lacks a portion of them. The table includes fewer than 350,000 clones, about nine tenths detected once. This clone is labeled medium-sized. CDR1 is SGHDN and CDR2 is FVKESK in the germline V gene. V lost 0 bases and J lost 5; bases outside the gene matches: 7. This CDR3 region has 16 residues. The chain combines TRBV14 with TRBJ2-1; TRBD1 aligns across 7 bases. Sequenced material: peripheral blood. The origin of this receptor is a woman aged 30 to 39 with COVID-19, enrolled during active disease. The CDR3: CASSQDPGQGDNEQFF. CDR3 bases: TGTGCCAGCAGCCAAGATCCGGGGCAGGGGGACAATGAGCAGTTCTTC.